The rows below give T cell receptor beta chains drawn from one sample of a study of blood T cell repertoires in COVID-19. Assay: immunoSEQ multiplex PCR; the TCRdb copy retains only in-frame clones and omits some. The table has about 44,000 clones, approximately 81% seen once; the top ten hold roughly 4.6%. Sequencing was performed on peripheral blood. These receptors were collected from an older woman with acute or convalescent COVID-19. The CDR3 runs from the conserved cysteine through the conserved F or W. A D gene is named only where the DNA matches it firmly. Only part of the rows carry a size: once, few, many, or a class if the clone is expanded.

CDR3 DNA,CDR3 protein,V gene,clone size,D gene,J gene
TGTGCCAGTAGTAGGCAGGTCAATCAGCCCCAGCATTTT,CASSRQVNQPQHF,TRBV19,-,-,TRBJ1-5
TGTGCCTGGGGCCTATGGACAGGGACCTACGAGCAGTACTTC,CAWGLWTGTYEQYF,TRBV30,once,TRBD1,TRBJ2-7
TGTGCCAGCAGCTCGAGGTTTACCTCATTACGGGAGACCCAGTACTTC,CASSSRFTSLRETQYF,TRBV7-2,-,-,TRBJ2-5
TGTGCCAGCAGCCAAAGGTCGCTAGTGAGGACCTACAATGAGCAGTTCTTC,CASSQRSLVRTYNEQFF,TRBV3-1/TRBV3-2,-,-,TRBJ2-1
TGTGCCACCAGTGATTTGCAGGGGGCTTCGAGAGAGACCCAGTACTTC,CATSDLQGASRETQYF,TRBV24-1,once,TRBD1,TRBJ2-5
TGTGCCAGCACCTCCACTTTACAGGGTGCTCGTGAAAACATTCAGTACTTC,CASTSTLQGARENIQYF,TRBV5-5,-,-,TRBJ2-4
TGTGCCAGCAGGGGAACGACAGGGGGCTTAGGTGCGGGCAATCAGCCCCAGCATTTT,CASRGTTGGLGAGNQPQHF,TRBV28,few,TRBD1,TRBJ1-5
TGTGCCAGCTCACCTTCAGGGACAGGGAGCAATCAGCCCCAGCATTTT,CASSPSGTGSNQPQHF,TRBV18,-,TRBD1,TRBJ1-5
TGTGCCAGCAGTCATACAGGGGATATAAATCAGCCCCAGCATTTT,CASSHTGDINQPQHF,TRBV6-5,-,TRBD1,TRBJ1-5
TGTGCCAGCAGCTTTGTAGCGGGAAACAATGAGCAGTTCTTC,CASSFVAGNNEQFF,TRBV11-2,-,TRBD2,TRBJ2-1
TGTGCCAGAAGCTCGAAAGAAGGACTAGCGAAACCCTATGAGCAGTTCTTC,CARSSKEGLAKPYEQFF,TRBV5-3,-,TRBD2,TRBJ2-1
TGTGCCAGCAGCCAAGCTTCCAGGGGGCGGTCACCCCTCCACTTT,CASSQASRGRSPLHF,TRBV4-2,-,TRBD1,TRBJ1-6
TGTGCCAGCAACCAAGCGGGAGTCGGCACCGGGGAGCTGTTTTTT,CASNQAGVGTGELFF,TRBV11-3,-,TRBD2,TRBJ2-2
TGTGCCAGCAGTTCCCCAGGTAGCGCTCACTCCTACGAGCAGTACTTC,CASSSPGSAHSYEQYF,TRBV28,-,-,TRBJ2-7
TGTGCCAGCAGCTTAGGGAGGACTAGCGGAGGCACAGATACGCAGTATTTT,CASSLGRTSGGTDTQYF,TRBV7-2,-,TRBD2,TRBJ2-3
TGTGCCACCCCGGGGACGGGAGCGAACACCGGGGAGCTGTTTTTT,CATPGTGANTGELFF,TRBV7-2,once,-,TRBJ2-2
TGTGCCAGCAACAAGATGAACACCGGGGAGCTGTTTTTT,CASNKMNTGELFF,TRBV2,-,-,TRBJ2-2
TGCGCCAGCAGAACTCAGGAACCTTACGAGCAGTACTTC,CASRTQEPYEQYF,TRBV5-1,-,-,TRBJ2-7
TGTGCCAGCAGAGACAGACAGGGGATTGAGTACGAGCAGTACTTC,CASRDRQGIEYEQYF,TRBV6-5,-,TRBD1,TRBJ2-7
TGTGCCAGCAGTCCGACAACACCGGGAGATAATAATTCACCCCTCCACTTT,CASSPTTPGDNNSPLHF,TRBV27,-,-,TRBJ1-6
TGTGCCAGCAGCTTGGCGGCTAGTGGTTGGTATGAGCAGTTCTTC,CASSLAASGWYEQFF,TRBV5-5,-,-,TRBJ2-1
TGTGCCAGCAGCTTGAGGGGGGGACAGGGGGTGTCCTACGAGCAGTACTTC,CASSLRGGQGVSYEQYF,TRBV5-4,once,TRBD1,TRBJ2-7
TGTGCCAGCACAGTTTGGACTAGCGGGTACAATGAGCAGTTCTTC,CASTVWTSGYNEQFF,TRBV28,-,TRBD2,TRBJ2-1
TGTGCCAGCAGCTTAGATCGTGGGTCAGGTGGAAAACTGTTTTTT,CASSLDRGSGGKLFF,TRBV7-9,-,-,TRBJ1-4